This T cell receptor beta chain was captured by sequencing in a study of blood T cells in healthy people across ages. Study-wide findings and caveats: The study found more naive CD4+ cells and higher diversity in long-lived than aged donors.

Using a J-beta primer mix together with a sample-barcoded 5' primer, a second PCR was run for roughly 6 to 11 cycles. Each cDNA molecule was tagged by a template-switch adaptor that had 12 random nucleotides. Sequencing of every sample gave 2.5 million or more CDR3-containing paired-end reads. MiXCR, run by TCRdb on the 5' RACE reads, gives a single entry per CDR3 protein. In the table there are about 680,000 distinct CDR3 sequences, over 45% of which are singletons. Of note for this clonotype: Its target is not known.

V was shortened by 2 bases and J by 6 bases, with 16 bases between the two germline ends. The CDR3 has 15 residues. The V gene's germline CDR1 is MNHEY and CDR2 SVGEGT. This chain joins TRBV6-2 or TRBV6-3 and TRBJ1-2; D is unresolved. This clonotype was sampled from a woman between 55 and 75 years old in good health. The sequencing input was blood. Written as DNA, the CDR3 is TGTGCCAGCAGTTACCTCGGCAGACAAACTAATGGCTACACCTTC. It yields the protein CASSYLGRQTNGYTF.